These 6 T cell receptor beta chains came from one sample sequenced in a study of tumor-infiltrating lymphocytes in localized non-small cell lung cancer. Profiling relied on immunoSEQ multiplex PCR, and the TCRdb table lists in-frame clones only, not all of them. The table has more than 9,500 clones, more than 70% seen once; the top ten hold around 12%. Sequenced: lung tumor tissue. These TCRs come from a human donor with non-small cell lung cancer.

The gene calls are TRBV12-5 and TRBJ1-1; D is possibly TRBD1 (6 bases). Trimming removed 4 bases at V and 11 bases at J, with 20 bases between. The CDR3 length is 14 residues. Germline V gene data show CDR1 as LGHNT and CDR2 as FRNRAP. The CDR3 DNA sequence: TGTGCTAGTGGTTGGGGGGCGCCCCGAGTAGGGGCTTTCTTT. The encoded protein is CASGWGAPRVGAFF.

The CDR3 DNA reads as TGTGCCAGTAGTAAAAACAATCAGCCCCAGCATTTT. This codes for CASSKNNQPQHF. This chain links TRBV19 with TRBJ1-5; no clear D. The CDR3 loop spans 12 amino acids. Trimming cost V 4 bases and J 3 bases, with 4 bases left between them. Germline V lookup: CDR1 LNHDA, CDR2 SQIVND (reference sequence).

The V and J genes are TRBV10-1 and TRBJ1-5, with unresolved D. V shed 6 bases and J shed 1 base, with 7 bases lying between them. This CDR3 spans 13 amino acids. Per the germline V gene, CDR1 is WNHNN and CDR2 is SYGVQD (reference sequence). CDR3 DNA sequence: TGCGCCAGCAGGGGTGGAAGCAATCAGCCCCAGCATTTT. Its translation: CASRGGSNQPQHF.

J is TRBJ1-1 and V is TRBV18; unclear D gene. Trimming removed 6 bases from V and 0 bases from J, with 14 bases in between. Germline V CDR1 and CDR2: KGHSH, LQKENI. This CDR3 is built from 15 residues. The CDR3 sequence is CASSQGGLVNTEAFF. CDR3 nucleotides: TGTGCCAGCTCTCAAGGAGGGTTGGTGAACACTGAAGCTTTCTTT.

This clone was detected once. The chain combines TRBV4-1 with TRBJ1-5; no clear D gene. Trimming shortened V by 2 bases and J by 2 bases, and 22 bases separated the two germline ends. This CDR3 has 19 residues. Germline-derived CDR1 and CDR2 are MGHRA and YSYEKL. For the CDR3, the DNA is TGCGCCAGCAGCCAATATTCGGGATCGCCGGCCGGGGGCAATCAGCCCCAGCATTTT. Translated, it gives CASSQYSGSPAGGNQPQHF.

The rearrangement links TRBV12-5 to TRBJ1-6; the D is unclear. The germline gives CDR1 LGHNT, CDR2 FRNRAP. Trimming stripped 3 bases from V and 8 bases from J, with 8 bases between. This CDR3 has 13 amino acids. CDR3 amino acids: CASGFQPDSPLHF. The CDR3 bases are TGTGCTAGTGGTTTTCAACCGGATTCACCCCTCCACTTT.